The clone carrying this T cell receptor beta chain occurred many times. Antigen unknown. Quantitative molecular-barcoded 5'-RACE generated the TCR beta libraries. TCRdb reanalysed the 5' RACE reads using MiXCR and keeps one entry per CDR3 protein. The repertoire includes about 130,000 distinct CDR3 sequences, about 10% of them detected once, and around 4.3% sits in the top ten. This record comes from a study of CD8 T cells in ankylosing spondylitis. Findings of the study overall: Those disease-linked clones were CD8+; they were also relatively rare in peripheral blood. Several highly homologous variants made up a TCR beta motif, and this motif appeared characteristic of ankylosing spondylitis blood.

Sequencing was done on a sample of blood, either unsorted or a sorted T cell fraction (not recorded which). The receptor comes from a female donor with ankylosing spondylitis or in good health (not recorded which).

As DNA, the CDR3 is TGTGCCAGCAGTTTAATACGTTCCGAGCAGTACTTC. This codes for CASSLIRSEQYF. The rearrangement joins TRBV28 to TRBJ2-7; D uncertain. CDR1 is MDHEN, CDR2 SYDVKM, per germline. There are 12 residues in the CDR3. Deletions cut 2 bases from V and 6 bases from J, with 8 bases between. The variable domain in full, with the rest retrieved from reference TRBV28 and TRBJ2-7, is DVKVTQSSRYLVKRTGEKVFLECVQDMDHENMFWYRQDPGLGLRLIYFSYDVKMKEKGDIPEGYSVSREKKERFSLILESASTNQTSMYLCASSLIRSEQYFGPGTRLTVT.